Sequencing of this TCR beta chain was carried out in a study of blood T cell repertoires in COVID-19 (dated by TCRdb to the early 2020s). Study-wide context: The collaborator samples originated in the United States, Italy and Spain and spanned the acute and convalescent phases of COVID-19. Where HLA class I and class II types were available, the types were taken from metadata supplied by the sample provider, not from assay-based typing. The prospective study material was composed of cDNA or gDNA derived from T cells, B-cell-depleted T cells, or PBMCs. The repertoires were made available in a free public database intended to serve as a resource for research on the immune response to SARS-CoV-2. The samples were drawn from the first 160 participants of the ongoing ImmuneRACE study and from under 1,500 subjects provided by 6 global collaborators. A de-identified subject ID, COVID-19 status, age in years and sex were almost always included in the sample metadata. Subjects who had been exposed to COVID-19, were actively infected with it, or had recovered from it provided the deeply sampled blood TCRbeta repertoires that made up the dataset. Study-level results and caveats: How much clinical and demographic metadata was included differed by source and by participant, and the metadata was provided uncurated.

Each collaborating institution followed its own protocols to collect whole blood in K2EDTA tubes. For TCRbeta analysis, collaborator samples were shipped as frozen whole blood, as isolated PBMCs, or as DNA extracted from either sample type. TCRbeta CDR3 regions were amplified from genomic DNA using the immunoSEQ Assay, a bias-controlled multiplex PCR. The study's processing was this. Within the assay, amplification of reference gene primers was used to estimate how many nucleated cells each sample contained. Sequence reads were collapsed and filtered to measure the absolute abundance of every unique TCRbeta CDR3 rearrangement. For each sample, productive Simpson clonality was calculated by taking the square root of Simpson's diversity index across productive rearrangements. The clones in this table, taken by TCRdb from immuneACCESS, are in-frame only. Not every clone is retained; where verified, under half of the shortfall comes from an unresolved V gene, and the cause of the rest is unknown. The D gene and trimming were derived from the DNA, and the V and J assignments and clone size from that table. For this sample there are about 250,000 clones; around 83% appear just once. The ten largest clones take up over 7.5% of the sample.

In this sample, this clone turned up once. Its specific antigen is unknown. No base quality values were provided; no much bigger clone lies one nucleotide off. The TCR originated in a man older than 75 with acute or convalescent COVID-19. Sequenced input: peripheral blood.

This receptor carries the CDR3 CASSFGQGGRGTEAFF. The nucleotides read TGTGCCAGTAGTTTCGGACAGGGCGGCCGGGGGACTGAAGCTTTCTTT. Recombination linked TRBV19 to TRBJ1-1, with 8 bases in between that match TRBD1. According to the germline V gene (reference sequence), CDR1 reads LNHDA and CDR2 reads SQIVND. From cysteine to phenylalanine, the CDR3 is 16 amino acids long. Just CDR3 DNA is preserved here, 48 bases in frame from base 1. Clipping removes 5 bases from V and 5 bases from J, with 13 as the unmatched junction base count.